This is a list of T cell receptor beta chains from one sample in a study of shared clonotypes between healthy human individuals. The assay was immunoSEQ multiplex PCR, and TCRdb's table has in-frame clones only and misses some. The sample includes 800,000 to 1,200,000 clones, more than 75% of them seen just once. The specimen was memory CD4+ T cells from PBMCs. Receptors originate from a man between 18 and 35 years old in good health. Some clones in this sample may be carry-over from other donors' samples. Each CDR3 is given with its conserved first and last residue. D genes are given only for firm matches. The listing skips clone size in some rows; elsewhere it reads once, few, many or a size class.

V gene	D gene	CDR3 length	clone size	J gene	CDR3 DNA	CDR3 protein
TRBV5-1	TRBD2	13	once	TRBJ2-3	TGCGCCAGCACGGGCGGGAGTTCAGATACGCAGTATTTT	CASTGGSSDTQYF
TRBV28	NA	12	NA	TRBJ1-5	TGTGCCAGCAGTTTAGAACAAAAGCCCCAGCATTTT	CASSLEQKPQHF
TRBV5-1	NA	14	few	TRBJ2-7	TGCGCCAGCAGCCAAGGCCCGGGGTCCTACGAGCAGTACTTC	CASSQGPGSYEQYF
TRBV6-6	TRBD2	14	NA	TRBJ2-7	TGTGCCAGCAGTTGGGGTAGCGGGAGCTACGAGCAGTACTTC	CASSWGSGSYEQYF
TRBV5-1	NA	14	NA	TRBJ1-1	TGCGCCAGCAGCAAGGACGGGGGAAACACTGAAGCTTTCTTT	CASSKDGGNTEAFF
TRBV30	TRBD2	15	few	TRBJ2-5	TGTGCCTGGAGTACAAGCGGGAGGGCCGTAGAGACCCAGTACTTC	CAWSTSGRAVETQYF
TRBV4-1	TRBD1	16	NA	TRBJ2-7	TGCGCCAGCAGCCAAAGGTATGGACAGGCAGACTACGAGCAGTACTTC	CASSQRYGQADYEQYF
TRBV11-1	NA	13	NA	TRBJ2-5	TGTGCCAGCAGCTTAGCCCCGGCGGAGACCCAGTACTTC	CASSLAPAETQYF
TRBV7-2	TRBD1	13	NA	TRBJ1-2	TGTGCCAGCAGCCCCAGGAGGGGGCTTGGCTACACCTTC	CASSPRRGLGYTF
TRBV2	NA	13	few	TRBJ1-2	TGTGCCAGCGCCCCACAGATGAACTATGGCTACACCTTC	CASAPQMNYGYTF
TRBV7-2	TRBD1	13	NA	TRBJ1-2	TGTGCCGGACAAAGGACGACAGGGGGTGGCTACACCTTC	CAGQRTTGGGYTF
TRBV4-1	NA	16	NA	TRBJ2-5	TGCGCCAGCAGCCAAGGGACCGCCGTTTCTCAAGAGACCCAGTACTTC	CASSQGTAVSQETQYF
TRBV7-3	TRBD1	15	NA	TRBJ1-1	TGTGCCAGCAGCCCAGGACAGGGCATGAACACTGAAGCTTTCTTT	CASSPGQGMNTEAFF
TRBV2	TRBD1	17	NA	TRBJ1-1	TGTGCCAGCAGTGTAGGGACAGGGAGATCTTGGAACACTGAAGCTTTCTTT	CASSVGTGRSWNTEAFF
TRBV11-3	TRBD2	15	NA	TRBJ2-1	TGTGCCAGCAGCTTGTCTGGACTAGCGGGGGCTGAGCAGTTCTTC	CASSLSGLAGAEQFF
TRBV29-1	TRBD1	16	NA	TRBJ1-3	TGCAGCGTTGAAGACCGACAGGGATCGCGGGGAAACACCATATATTTT	CSVEDRQGSRGNTIYF
TRBV5-1	NA	13	NA	TRBJ1-4	TGCGCCAGCAGCTCGGACAGTTATGAAAAACTGTTTTTT	CASSSDSYEKLFF
TRBV5-5	NA	14	few	TRBJ2-7	TGTGCCAGCAGCCCAACCCCGGGGCTTTACGAGCAGTACTTC	CASSPTPGLYEQYF
TRBV7-3	NA	19	NA	TRBJ2-3	TGTGCCAGCAGCCTTACCTCGGGCAAGGGGGGTTCGCGGACAGATACGCAGTATTTT	CASSLTSGKGGSRTDTQYF
TRBV6-6	NA	13	few	TRBJ1-5	TGTGCCAGCAGTTACTCTAGCAATCAGCCCCAGCATTTT	CASSYSSNQPQHF
TRBV5-8	NA	15	NA	TRBJ2-1	TGTGCCAGCAGCCAGCCTAGCGCGCACTACAATGAGCAGTTCTTC	CASSQPSAHYNEQFF
TRBV7-3	NA	17	NA	TRBJ2-1	TGTGCCAGCAGCCTCGGAAGGCCCTCACAGTGGTCCAATGAGCAGTTCTTC	CASSLGRPSQWSNEQFF
TRBV7-3	NA	14	NA	TRBJ2-7	TGTGCCAGCAGCTTAAGCCCCCTCTCCTACGAGCAGTACTTC	CASSLSPLSYEQYF
TRBV5-6	NA	16	few	TRBJ1-1	TGTGCCAGCAGCCTTGCCCAGCGGGGACCCCCTGTTGGGGCTTTCTTT	CASSLAQRGPPVGAFF
TRBV5-1	NA	14	few	TRBJ1-1	TGCTCCTCCAGAGAAGGACCCATGAACACTGAAGCTTTCTTT	CSSREGPMNTEAFF
TRBV5-1	TRBD2	17	NA	TRBJ2-1	TGCGCCAGCAGCGCCAAAAAAGGACTAGCGGGAGGCAATGAGCAGTTCTTC	CASSAKKGLAGGNEQFF
TRBV30	NA	14	once	TRBJ2-7	TGTGCCTGGAGTGTACTCGGGAGATGGAACGAGCAGTACTTC	CAWSVLGRWNEQYF
TRBV19	TRBD1	15	few	TRBJ1-5	TGTGCCAGTAAACCGGACAGGGATAGCAATCAGCCCCAGCATTTT	CASKPDRDSNQPQHF
TRBV5-6	NA	13	NA	TRBJ1-3	TGTGCCAGCAGCTTGGAAGGGTGGAACACCATATATTTT	CASSLEGWNTIYF
TRBV6-6	TRBD1	16	many	TRBJ1-3	TGTGCCAGCAGTTACTCAGACAGGGGGCGAGGAAACACCATATATTTT	CASSYSDRGRGNTIYF
TRBV14	NA	13	NA	TRBJ1-1	TGTGCCAGCAGCCGACACGTGGGTACTGAAGCTTTCTTT	CASSRHVGTEAFF
TRBV29-1	NA	16	few	TRBJ2-1	TGCAGCGTCGCTTCTACCCCTACGAGCTCCTACAATGAGCAGTTCTTC	CSVASTPTSSYNEQFF
TRBV28	NA	13	few	TRBJ1-2	TGTGCCAGCACCTTGGTATCGGGGAATGGCTACACCTTC	CASTLVSGNGYTF
TRBV6-1	TRBD2	15	NA	TRBJ2-1	TGTGCCAGCAGCGGGGACCCTAGCGGGAACAATGAGCAGTTCTTC	CASSGDPSGNNEQFF
TRBV7-3	NA	14	NA	TRBJ2-3	TGTGCCAGCAGCTTTGGTAGCGGCACAGATACGCAGTATTTT	CASSFGSGTDTQYF
TRBV30	NA	13	few	TRBJ2-4	TGTGCCTGGAGTGTACAGGGTTTGAACATTCAGTACTTC	CAWSVQGLNIQYF
TRBV30	NA	13	NA	TRBJ1-1	TGTGCCTGGAGTACTTCGTGGAGCACTGAAGCTTTCTTT	CAWSTSWSTEAFF
TRBV11-2	NA	15	once	TRBJ2-5	TGTGCCAGCAGCCCTCGAACGGGGAGTTGGGAGACCCAGTACTTC	CASSPRTGSWETQYF
TRBV11-3	NA	16	NA	TRBJ2-3	TGTGCCAGCAGCTTAACTGTTGGTTCTAGCACAGATACGCAGTATTTT	CASSLTVGSSTDTQYF
TRBV29-1	NA	12	NA	TRBJ2-2	TGCAGCGGAGAACAGGGCTACGGGGAGCTGTTTTTT	CSGEQGYGELFF
TRBV14	NA	14	NA	TRBJ2-3	TGTGCCAGCAGCCGTTTAGAGGAGACAGATACGCAGTATTTT	CASSRLEETDTQYF
TRBV27	NA	14	NA	TRBJ1-1	TGTGCCAGCAGTTTTTCGGGGGGCATCTCTGAAGCTTTCTTT	CASSFSGGISEAFF
TRBV7-2	NA	13	NA	TRBJ2-6	TGTGCCAGCAGGTTGACGATGGCCAACGTCCTGACTTTC	CASRLTMANVLTF
TRBV18	NA	13	once	TRBJ2-5	TGTGCCAGCTCACCACGGGCGGGAGAGACCCAGTACTTC	CASSPRAGETQYF
TRBV27	NA	17	few	TRBJ2-6	TGTGCCAGCAGTTTATCGTGGCGGCCCTCTGGGGCCAACGTCCTGACTTTC	CASSLSWRPSGANVLTF
TRBV11-2	NA	15	NA	TRBJ1-4	TGTGCCAGCAGCTTAGGAGGGCCAACTAATGAAAAACTGTTTTTT	CASSLGGPTNEKLFF
TRBV10-1	NA	13	once	TRBJ2-5	TGCGCCAGCAGTGATCCGGGGAGAGAGACCCAGTACTTC	CASSDPGRETQYF
TRBV5-1	TRBD1	14	NA	TRBJ2-7	TGCGCCAGCAGTCCCCCGGGACAGTCCAGCGAGCAGTACTTC	CASSPPGQSSEQYF
TRBV5-1	TRBD1	14	NA	TRBJ2-5	TGCGCCAGCACCCGAGGCGAGGGGGCAGAGACCCAGTACTTC	CASTRGEGAETQYF